What follows are 12 T cell receptor beta chains derived from one specimen sequenced in a study of blood T cells in healthy people across ages. A second PCR, run for about 7 to 12 cycles, used a sample-barcoded 5' primer plus a J-beta primer mix. MiXCR was run by TCRdb on the 5' RACE reads, yielding one entry per CDR3 protein. The sample lists roughly 1,800,000 distinct CDR3 sequences; around 50% were seen once. Material for sequencing was blood. Source of these receptors: a woman in her forties in good health.

The chain carries TRBV6-1 and TRBJ2-4, with D perhaps TRBD2 (7 bases). The DNA end is more similar to TRBJ2-7, so the J call may be wrong. Germline V gene sequence: CDR1 MNHNS, CDR2 SASEGT. The CDR3 consists of 15 residues. CDR3 bases: TGTGCCAGCAGTCCCCTGGCGGGGGCCGCTTACGAGCAGTACTTC. Protein: CASSPLAGAAYEQYF.

The V gene is TRBV12-3 or TRBV12-4, the J gene TRBJ2-2; 8 nucleotides match TRBD1. The ends lost 6 bases at V and 2 bases at J; junction bases unmatched: 8. The CDR3 loop spans 16 amino acids. CDR3 residues: CASRKGAGGNTGELFF. CDR3 DNA: TGTGCCAGCAGAAAAGGGGCAGGGGGCAACACCGGGGAGCTGTTTTTT.

The chain joins TRBV20-1 to TRBJ1-2; D possibly corresponds to TRBD1 (6 bases). The length of the CDR3 is 12 residues. Germline V gene data show CDR1 as DFQATT and CDR2 as SNEGSKA (reference sequence). The V end lost 1 base, the J end lost 4 bases, and 7 bases lay between the germline ends. The CDR3, as DNA: TGCAGTGCTAGAGGACAGGTCTATGGCTACACCTTC. Protein product: CSARGQVYGYTF.

The rearrangement uses TRBV2 and TRBJ2-7, with 7 bases lining up with TRBD1. Germline values: CDR1 SNHLY, CDR2 FYNNEI. V lost 3 bases, J lost 0 bases, and 5 bases stayed unmatched. The CDR3 runs 15 residues. CDR3 bases: TGTGCCAGCAGTGACTCGGGACAGAGCTCCTACGAGCAGTACTTC. Translation gives CASSDSGQSSYEQYF.

The genes are TRBV5-5 and TRBJ1-2; possible D gene TRBD1, 6 bases. The germline V gene encodes CDR1 SGHKS and CDR2 YYEKEE (reference sequence). The CDR3 has 14 residues. V was shortened by 3 bases and J by 1 base, with 10 bases between the two germline ends. The CDR3 DNA is TGTGCCAGCAGCTGGGACACCAGTAACTATGGCTACACCTTC. The encoded protein is CASSWDTSNYGYTF.

V and J are TRBV28 and TRBJ2-7; D unclear. The CDR3 has 14 amino acids. Per the germline V gene, CDR1 is MDHEN and CDR2 is SYDVKM. Trimming left V 6 bases short and J 5 bases short, with 17 bases between. The chain's CDR3 is CASSPRLLRHEQYF. DNA of the CDR3: TGTGCCAGCAGCCCACGGCTTTTGAGACACGAGCAGTACTTC. The variable domain in full, with the rest retrieved from reference TRBV28 and TRBJ2-7, is DVKVTQSSRYLVKRTGEKVFLECVQDMDHENMFWYRQDPGLGLRLIYFSYDVKMKEKGDIPEGYSVSREKKERFSLILESASTNQTSMYLCASSPRLLRHEQYFGPGTRLTVT.

This clonotype turned up a few times. The rearrangement links TRBV6-5 to TRBJ1-2; 8 nucleotides agree with TRBD1. V lost 6 bases to trimming and J lost 2 bases; unmatched junction nucleotides: 8. Germline assignment: CDR1 MNHEY and CDR2 SVGAGI. The CDR3 consists of 15 residues. The CDR3 DNA sequence: TGTGCCAGCAGCATAGACAGGGGAGCCAACTATGGCTACACCTTC. Translating it yields CASSIDRGANYGYTF.

The V call is TRBV7-2, the J call TRBJ2-1; TRBD2 aligns across 12 bases. After removal of 5 bases from V and 5 bases from J, the junction contained 10 bases not matched to a gene. The CDR3 is made up of 17 amino acids. From germline, CDR1 is SGHTA and CDR2 FQGNSA. CDR3 bases: TGTGCCAGCAGCCAAGATCGGACTAGCGGGAAGAACAATGAGCAGTTCTTC. Its translation is CASSQDRTSGKNNEQFF.

The V call is TRBV29-1, the J call TRBJ2-4; TRBD1 might be the D (6 bases). The CDR3 contains 11 residues. Germline V CDR1 and CDR2: SQVTM, ANQGSEA. Trimming removed 7 bases from V and 13 bases from J, with 17 bases in between. The CDR3 sequence: CSAAQGCEQYF. The CDR3 bases are TGCAGCGCCGCACAGGGTTGTGAACAGTACTTC.

This rearrangement joins TRBV29-1 to TRBJ2-3; D not certain. The CDR3 loop spans 8 amino acids. Germline V gene lookup returns CDR1 SQVTM and CDR2 ANQGSEA. The DNA for the CDR3 is TGCACCGTGGATACGCAGTATTTT. It encodes CTVDTQYF.

J is TRBJ2-2 and V is TRBV3-1; 10 nucleotides align to TRBD1. The germline gives CDR1 LGHDT, CDR2 YNNKEL (reference sequence). The CDR3 is 17 residues long. With 3 bases clipped from V and 6 bases from J, the junction kept 10 bases outside the gene matches. The CDR3 coding sequence is TGTGCCAGCAGCCAGGGTCTAACCGGGACAGGGGCCGGGGAGCTGTTTTTT. Translated, it gives CASSQGLTGTGAGELFF.

The chain combines TRBV12-3 or TRBV12-4 with TRBJ1-2, with D possibly TRBD1 on 6 matching bases. V was shortened by 5 bases and J by 4 bases, with 14 bases between the two germline ends. This CDR3 has 14 residues. CDR3 residues: CASSDGRGVYGYTF. CDR3 sequence (DNA): TGTGCCAGCAGTGACGGTAGGGGGGTCTATGGCTACACCTTC.